What follows is one TCR beta chain and its context. Its antigen has not been determined. The record has no base qualities; no much larger clone is one base away. None of the patients had been given any treatment before thyroid surgery. Patient clinical samples collected from about 2012 to 2018 were retrospectively analysed using T-cell receptor beta sequencing. The data were obtained in a study of metastatic and nonmetastatic thyroid tumors (dated by TCRdb to 2020 to 2021). Some background on the complete study: For patients with malignant and with benign thyroid disease, the researchers compared repertoires between peripheral blood samples and tumor or nodule tissue samples. Study-wide findings and limitations: In both blood and tumor samples, malignant tumors were reported to have significantly higher TCR beta diversity than benign nodules.

The germline V gene encodes CDR1 SGHAT and CDR2 FQNNGV. V sheds 6 bases and J sheds 1 base, leaving 18 bases between their ends. Counted from cysteine to phenylalanine, this CDR3 has 16 amino acids. Only the CDR3 portion is preserved as DNA: 48 bases, with reading frame beginning at the first base. Library preparation employed PCR. For sequencing, an Illumina HiSeq 4000 was employed. High-throughput sequencing was used to profile the CDR3 region of the TCR beta-chain in every patient. Turning to the authors' computational methods: A classifier to discriminate distant-metastatic papillary thyroid cancer patients was built from CDR3 differences across clinicopathological groups. The Shannon index was used to measure repertoire diversity, and the Morisita-Horn index was used to measure how similar tumor and blood repertoires were. Using fastp trimming at Q25 and MiXCR clonotype assembly, TCRdb reanalyzed the public sequencing data and kept in-frame beta chains. The V and J calls were not made by the authors but by TCRdb's processing. This sample comprises about 26,000 clones, around 25% of them detected only once. The ten top clones hold more than 5% of the sample.

The source material was blood. This TCR was sampled from a female donor with papillary thyroid cancer or a benign thyroid nodule (not recorded which). Some clones in this sample may be carry-over from other donors' samples. Recombination connected TRBV11-2 to TRBJ1-1; the D segment could be TRBD1, given 6 matching bases. The DNA sequence is given as TGTGCCAGCAGTCTAACCCAGGGGACCGGGAACACTGAAGCTTTCTTT. The resulting protein is CASSLTQGTGNTEAFF.